What follows are 19 T cell receptor beta chains derived from one specimen sequenced in a study of B cell selection in AIRE deficiency. Sorting defined conventional CD4 T cells as CD4+CD127+. Sequenced by immunoSEQ multiplex PCR; TCRdb stores in-frame clones only, minus some. The table lists tens of thousands of clones, 90% to 96% of them singletons. What was sequenced was CD4+CD127+ conventional T cells sorted from PBMCs. The receptors were gathered from a human donor in good health.

The chain joins TRBV28 to TRBJ1-1; D unresolved. Looked up from germline, CDR1 is MDHEN and CDR2 is SYDVKM. V gave up 0 bases and J gave up 8 bases, with 16 bases separating them. The CDR3 has 15 amino acids. The CDR3 bases are TGTGCCAGCAGTTTATGGCAAGGGAGCGGAGGCGAAGCTTTCTTT. It specifies CASSLWQGSGGEAFF. The whole variable domain, remainder taken from reference TRBV28 and TRBJ1-1, is DVKVTQSSRYLVKRTGEKVFLECVQDMDHENMFWYRQDPGLGLRLIYFSYDVKMKEKGDIPEGYSVSREKKERFSLILESASTNQTSMYLCASSLWQGSGGEAFFGQGTRLTVV.

The chain links TRBV5-1 to TRBJ2-5; TRBD2 matches 8 bases. From germline, CDR1 is SGHRS and CDR2 YFSETQ. The CDR3 runs to 14 residues. V lost 4 bases to trimming and J lost 4 bases; unmatched junction nucleotides: 6. The CDR3 reads CASSDVAGRETQYF. In DNA, the CDR3 is TGCGCCAGCAGCGACGTAGCGGGAAGAGAGACCCAGTACTTC.

This CDR3 reads CASSPTTGQGGNTIYF. CDR3 DNA sequence: TGTGCCAGCAGCCCAACTACAGGGCAGGGTGGAAACACCATATATTTT. V gene TRBV5-5 combines with J gene TRBJ1-3; the D gene is possibly TRBD1 (6 bases). This CDR3 is 16 amino acids long. V lost 4 bases and J 3 bases, leaving 17 bases between the germline ends. From germline, CDR1 is SGHKS and CDR2 YYEKEE (reference sequence). The full variable domain, its missing parts supplied by reference TRBV5-5 and TRBJ1-3, is DAGVTQSPTHLIKTRGQQVTLRCSPISGHKSVSWYQQVLGQGPQFIFQYYEKEERGRGNFPDRFSARQFPNYSSELNVNALLLGDSALYLCASSPTTGQGGNTIYFGEGSWLTVV.

The chain is built from TRBV6-6 and TRBJ1-2; 11 bases are shared with TRBD1. Per germline, CDR1 MNHNY and CDR2 SVGAGI (reference sequence). The CDR3 extends over 16 amino acids. V trimming: 0 bases; J trimming: 6 bases; junction bases outside the gene matches: 6. CDR3 sequence: CASSYSWTGGKDGYTF. CDR3 nucleotides: TGTGCCAGCAGTTACTCGTGGACAGGGGGCAAGGATGGCTACACCTTC.

The chain carries TRBV28 and TRBJ2-5; D is perhaps TRBD2 (5 bases). Germline assignment: CDR1 MDHEN and CDR2 SYDVKM. The CDR3 loop spans 13 amino acids. Deletions cut 5 bases from V and 4 bases from J, with 11 bases between. The CDR3 loop reads CASSRPRGETQYF. In nucleotides, the CDR3 is TGTGCCAGCAGTCGACCCCGGGGAGAGACCCAGTACTTC.

V is TRBV20-1 and J is TRBJ1-5; D is unclear. Germline V CDR1 and CDR2: DFQATT, SNEGSKA (reference sequence). Trimming removed 5 bases at V and 5 bases at J, with 7 bases between. This CDR3 is built from 11 residues. CDR3 sequence (DNA): TGCAGTGCTGTAAAGGATCAGCCCCAGCATTTT. Translating gives CSAVKDQPQHF.

The chain recombines TRBV7-6 with TRBJ2-3; 8 bases are shared with TRBD2. This CDR3 contains 14 residues. CDR1 SGHVS and CDR2 FNYEAQ come from the germline V gene. The trim removed 5 bases at V and 5 bases at J, leaving 6 bases unmatched. CDR3 bases: TGTGCCAGCAGCCCGGGCCTAGCGGGAGATACGCAGTATTTT. It is translated as CASSPGLAGDTQYF.

The chain uses TRBV18 and TRBJ2-3, with D perhaps TRBD1 (6 bases). Trimming shortened V by 3 bases and J by 3 bases, and 10 bases separated the two germline ends. CDR1 KGHSH and CDR2 LQKENI come from the germline V gene. The CDR3 extends over 14 amino acids. CDR3 residues: CASSPDQGTDTQYF. The DNA for the CDR3 is TGTGCCAGCTCACCCGATCAGGGGACAGATACGCAGTATTTT.

This rearrangement joins TRBV5-3 to TRBJ2-5; D remains unclear. TRBJ2-7 explains the end of the DNA better; the J call may be wrong. TRBV5-3 is placed among ORFs of uncertain function. The CDR3 has 13 amino acids. The CDR3 DNA follows: TGTGCCAGAAGCTTGAGCTCTAACTACGAGCAGTACTTC. It translates to CARSLSSNYEQYF.

This chain uses TRBV6-5 with TRBJ1-4, with TRBD1 as a possible D gene (5 bases). Germline-derived CDR1 and CDR2 are MNHEY and SVGAGI. CDR3 length: 15 amino acids. The ends were cut back, 5 bases at V and 2 bases at J, with 12 bases in the middle. The CDR3 coding sequence is TGTGCCAGCAGTACCAGGGACTATACTAATGAAAAACTGTTTTTT. It specifies CASSTRDYTNEKLFF.

The rearrangement uses TRBV28 and TRBJ2-7; D ambiguous. V was pared by 7 bases and J by 0 bases, with 13 bases between. Germline CDR1 is MDHEN and CDR2 is SYDVKM. The CDR3 length is 14 residues. CDR3 coding DNA: TGTGCCAGCAAAGAGGCTCCCCGCTCCTACGAGCAGTACTTC. Translation: CASKEAPRSYEQYF.

This clone was seen a single time. V and J are TRBV18 and TRBJ2-2; the D is unclear. The germline V and J ends were trimmed by 2 bases and 4 bases, with 14 bases remaining between them. CDR3 size: 16 residues. CDR1 and CDR2 from the germline V gene are KGHSH and LQKENI. This CDR3 reads CASSPNGEVGTGELFF. The DNA for the CDR3 is TGTGCCAGCTCACCAAATGGGGAAGTCGGCACCGGGGAGCTGTTTTTT.

The V gene is TRBV7-2, the J gene TRBJ1-3; 7 bases are shared with TRBD1. CDR3 length equals 15 residues. Germline V gives CDR1 SGHTA, CDR2 FQGNSA. Unmatched junction bases numbered 2, after V lost 2 bases and J lost 1 base. CDR3 sequence reads: CASSLQGGSGNTIYF. Here the CDR3 DNA reads TGTGCCAGCAGCTTACAGGGGGGGTCTGGAAACACCATATATTTT. Full variable domain (outside the CDR3, taken from reference TRBV7-2 and TRBJ1-3): GAGVSQSPSNKVTEKGKDVELRCDPISGHTALYWYRQSLGQGLEFLIYFQGNSAPDKSGLPSDRFSAERTGGSVSTLTIQRTQQEDSAVYLCASSLQGGSGNTIYFGEGSWLTVV.

This chain connects TRBV4-2 to TRBJ1-3; D ambiguous. Trimming took 5 bases from V and 0 from J, leaving 11 bases between them. The length of the CDR3 is 15 residues. Germline loops: CDR1 LGHNA, CDR2 YNFKEQ. CDR3 DNA sequence: TGTGCCAGCAGCAAACAACCAATCTCTGGAAACACCATATATTTT. Encoded protein: CASSKQPISGNTIYF.

This chain connects TRBV6-5 to TRBJ2-7; 8 bases match TRBD2. Germline CDR1 is MNHEY and CDR2 is SVGAGI. The CDR3 is made up of 12 amino acids. V trimming: 8 bases; J trimming: 5 bases; junction bases outside the gene matches: 5. In nucleotides, the CDR3 is TGTGCCAGCTCGGGAGGGTTAGACGAGCAGTACTTC. It codes for CASSGGLDEQYF.

In its sample, this clone was seen once. The V and J genes are TRBV27 and TRBJ2-3; TRBD2 agrees at 11 bases. Germline CDR1 MNHEY, CDR2 SMNVEV (reference sequence). This CDR3 spans 19 amino acids. With 6 bases clipped from V and 2 bases from J, the junction kept 16 bases outside the gene matches. For the CDR3, the DNA is TGTGCCAGCAGACATGGGGCCGCGGGACTAGCGGATCTCACAGATACGCAGTATTTT. Residues: CASRHGAAGLADLTDTQYF.

The chain combines TRBV6-1 with TRBJ1-5, with 10 bases fitting TRBD1. CDR1 MNHNS and CDR2 SASEGT come from the germline V gene. The CDR3 spans 14 residues. V was clipped by 6 bases and J by 7 bases; unmatched bases: 6. CDR3 in DNA: TGTGCCAGCAGCGACAGGGGGCAAGGACAGCCCCAGCATTTT. This codes for CASSDRGQGQPQHF.

V and J are TRBV27 and TRBJ2-7; possibly TRBD1 for D (5 bases). Germline V gene sequence: CDR1 MNHEY, CDR2 SMNVEV (reference sequence). V lost 6 bases and J 4 bases, leaving 10 bases between the germline ends. This CDR3 is built from 12 residues. In nucleotides, the CDR3 is TGTGCCAGCAGCCGCTCAGGGTACGAGCAGTACTTC. It translates to CASSRSGYEQYF.

The genes are TRBV11-1 and TRBJ2-5, with D possibly being TRBD2 (6 bases). The V and J ends lost 6 bases and 1 base respectively, with 15 bases between them. This CDR3 is built from 15 residues. Germline V CDR1 and CDR2: SGHAT, FQDESV (reference sequence). DNA of the CDR3: TGTGCCAGCAGTTCTAGCTTGGGAGGCCAAGAGACCCAGTACTTC. Translation gives CASSSSLGGQETQYF.